A single sample gave rise to the 9 T cell receptor beta chains below, sequenced in a study of human T cells and chemical hapten exposure. TCRdb analysed the RACE reads with MiXCR anew, one entry per CDR3 protein. Of 40,000 or so distinct CDR3 sequences in the sample, more than 10% were seen once. Sample time point: pre-sensitization, week 0. Specified treatment: therapeutic diphenylcyclopropenone sensitization with weekly scalp DPC. The study extracted total RNA from unfractionated whole blood. The material sequenced was whole blood, taken in connection with sensitization to the hapten diphenylcyclopropenone (DPC). Receptor source: a woman aged 40-49 years with alopecia areata. Some clones in this sample may be carry-over from other donors' samples.

There are a few counts of this clonotype. This chain uses TRBV27 with TRBJ2-2; tentative D call: TRBD1 (6 bases). Trimming shortened V by 4 bases and J by 13 bases, and 22 bases separated the two germline ends. The CDR3 is 15 residues long. Looked up from germline, CDR1 is MNHEY and CDR2 is SMNVEV (reference sequence). CDR3 bases: TGTGCCAGCAGTTCCCCTGGTAATCAGGGGTCAGTGCTGTTTTTT. It encodes CASSSPGNQGSVLFF.

This clonotype has a count of ten or more. V is TRBV7-2 and J is TRBJ1-4; TRBD1 matches 7 bases. The CDR3 runs to 14 residues. The germline gives CDR1 SGHTA, CDR2 FQGNSA. Trimming took 5 bases from V and 8 from J; bases not matched to a gene: 8. DNA for the CDR3: TGTGCCAGCAGCCCGAGGGGGCCTGGGGAAAAACTGTTTTTT. It specifies CASSPRGPGEKLFF.

This clonotype was recorded many times. The chain couples TRBV7-2 to TRBJ2-5; 9 nucleotides match TRBD2. Germline V lookup: CDR1 SGHTA, CDR2 FQGNSA. CDR3 length equals 15 residues. V lost 3 bases, J lost 4 bases, and 6 bases stayed unmatched. CDR3 residues: CASSFGGGARETQYF. The CDR3 nucleotides read TGTGCCAGCAGCTTTGGCGGGGGGGCCCGAGAGACCCAGTACTTC.

There are many counts of this clonotype. The chain links TRBV11-2 to TRBJ2-1; D may match TRBD1 or TRBD2 (6 bases each). V gave up 0 bases and J gave up 2 bases, with 11 bases separating them. The CDR3 consists of 16 residues. From germline, CDR1 is SGHAT and CDR2 FQNNGV. The CDR3 is CASSLEGGNTYNEQFF. The CDR3 DNA follows: TGTGCCAGCAGCTTAGAAGGGGGGAATACCTACAATGAGCAGTTCTTC.

This clonotype has more than one count but fewer than ten. This chain uses TRBV11-3 with TRBJ1-1; TRBD1 matches 7 bases. The CDR3 covers 17 residues. Germline-derived CDR1 and CDR2 are SGHNT and YENEEA. J lost 0 bases, V lost 8 bases, and 15 bases had no gene match. The CDR3 DNA reads as TGTGCCAGCGCCAGACAGGGCGCCTTCGGAATGAACACTGAAGCTTTCTTT. Protein sequence: CASARQGAFGMNTEAFF.

This clonotype was counted many times. The rearrangement links TRBV29-1 to TRBJ2-7, with D hard to call. V lost 4 bases to trimming and J lost 12 bases, with 16 bases between them. Germline V gene data show CDR1 as SQVTM and CDR2 as ANQGSEA. The CDR3 covers 11 residues. In nucleotides, the CDR3 is TGCAGCGTTGTCGGCATCTTCTACCGGTACTTC. It codes for CSVVGIFYRYF.

The chain is built from TRBV29-1 and TRBJ2-1; 7 nucleotides match TRBD1. CDR1 and CDR2 (germline): SQVTM, ANQGSEA. With 6 bases clipped from V and 0 bases from J, the junction kept 2 bases outside the gene matches. This CDR3 has 13 amino acids. Written as DNA, the CDR3 is TGCAGCGTCCGGGACAGCTCCTACAATGAGCAGTTCTTC. This translates into CSVRDSSYNEQFF.

This chain connects TRBV28 to TRBJ1-1; D not resolved. With 5 bases removed from V and 6 bases from J, the gap between germline ends came to 16 bases. This CDR3 comprises 14 residues. CDR1 is MDHEN and CDR2 is SYDVKM in the germline V gene. CDR3 residues: CASSLVGFEAEAFF. The CDR3 DNA reads as TGTGCCAGCAGTCTAGTCGGTTTTGAGGCTGAAGCTTTCTTT.

There are a few counts of this clonotype. This chain links TRBV6-4 with TRBJ1-1; the D gene is possibly TRBD1 (6 bases). CDR1 is MRHNA, CDR2 SNTAGT, per germline. CDR3 length equals 13 residues. V lost 4 bases to trimming and J lost 5 bases, with 11 bases between them. The CDR3 bases are TGTGCCAGCAGTGTGGAGGGGGGTACTGAAGCTTTCTTT. Translated, it gives CASSVEGGTEAFF.